This T cell receptor (beta chain) was sequenced for a study of blood T cell repertoires in COVID-19. Across the study: In each case, the material was cDNA or gDNA derived from T cells, B-cell-depleted T cells, or PBMCs.

The CDR3 totals 16 residues. V was cut by 5 bases and J by 2 bases, with 19 bases left in between. CDR1 and CDR2 (germline): ENHRY, SYGVKD. Method: immunoSEQ multiplex PCR; TCRdb's copy keeps in-frame clones and lacks some. The table includes about 200,000 clones, 89% detected once. The specimen sequenced was peripheral blood. This receptor was obtained from a man in his 60s who had recovered from COVID-19. V and J are TRBV10-3 and TRBJ2-7, with D tentatively TRBD2 (7 bases). In nucleotides, the CDR3 is TGTGCCATCAGTCGGGGGGCTAGCGGAGGTGCCTACGAGCAGTACTTC. As protein: CAISRGASGGAYEQYF.